The text below deals with one T cell receptor beta chain. This record comes from a study of blood T cell repertoires in COVID-19. Turning to the study itself: In each case, the material was cDNA or gDNA derived from T cells, B-cell-depleted T cells, or PBMCs.

Trimming removed 5 bases from V and 0 bases from J, with 10 bases in between. This CDR3 is 14 amino acids long. Germline V gives CDR1 ENHRY, CDR2 SYGVKD. The repertoire was sequenced with immunoSEQ multiplex PCR; TCRdb's copy has only in-frame clones and lacks some. The table includes a few hundred thousand clones, about 78% detected once. The sequence was collected from a woman aged 70-85 years with acute or convalescent COVID-19. The sample was peripheral blood. V and J are TRBV10-3 and TRBJ1-1; D remains ambiguous. The CDR3 coding sequence is TGTGCCATCAGTTGGGCCCCTATGAACACTGAAGCTTTCTTT. This codes for CAISWAPMNTEAFF.